The clone carrying this TCR beta chain came up a few times. Together with a sample-barcoded 5' primer, a J-beta primer mix was included in a second PCR lasting roughly 6 to 12 cycles. TCRdb re-derived calls from the 5' RACE reads in MiXCR, one entry per CDR3 protein. In the table there are 1.5 million to 1.8 million distinct CDR3 sequences, about 45% of which are singletons. These data originate in a study of blood T cells in healthy people across ages. The source material was blood. This receptor was taken from a woman in her late teens or twenties in good health.

The CDR3 protein is CASSPGEGRGNTEAFF. The CDR3 DNA sequence: TGTGCCAGCTCACCGGGGGAGGGGCGGGGGAACACTGAAGCTTTCTTT. The chain combines TRBV18 with TRBJ1-1, with D tentatively TRBD1 (5 bases). The V gene's germline CDR1 is KGHSH and CDR2 LQKENI. The V end lost 3 bases, the J end lost 1 base, and 15 bases lay between the germline ends. This CDR3 contains 16 residues.